These 8 T cell receptor beta chains came from one sample sequenced in a study of control samples from healthy donors and cancer patients. Clones were sequenced by immunoSEQ multiplex PCR, and TCRdb holds only the in-frame ones, with some missing. This sample carries some 170,000 clones, under 96% of them seen once, and the ten largest clones take just over 1%. Material for sequencing was blood. Every receptor here comes from a young woman in good health.

The chain is built from TRBV10-1 and TRBJ2-5, with 7 positions matching TRBD2. The CDR3 contains 16 residues. The V segment lost 5 bases and the J segment 1 base; nucleotides outside the gene matches: 10. CDR1 is WNHNN and CDR2 is SYGVQD in the germline V gene (reference sequence). CDR3 sequence (DNA): TGCGCCAGCAGTACGGGGTTAGCGGGCCCCCAAGAGACCCAGTACTTC. Translation: CASSTGLAGPQETQYF.

The V and J genes are TRBV24-1 and TRBJ1-5; D possibly corresponds to TRBD1 (5 bases). Germline CDR1 is KGHDR and CDR2 is SFDVKD. Trimming pared 3 bases from V and 4 bases from J, leaving 15 bases between. The CDR3 runs to 16 residues. The CDR3 reads CATSDGAPPANQPQHF. CDR3 bases: TGTGCCACCAGTGATGGGGCCCCTCCAGCAAATCAGCCCCAGCATTTT.

The rearrangement uses TRBV19 and TRBJ2-3, with D unresolved. The CDR3 extends over 15 amino acids. Trimming stripped 8 bases from V and 2 bases from J, with 17 bases between. Germline CDR1 is LNHDA and CDR2 is SQIVND (reference sequence). Here the CDR3 reads CASHNSAPVTDTQYF. The CDR3 DNA is TGTGCCAGTCACAACAGCGCTCCAGTCACAGATACGCAGTATTTT.

V gene TRBV15 combines with J gene TRBJ1-4; 7 bases are a match to TRBD1. J lost 0 bases, V lost 3 bases, and 4 bases had no gene match. The CDR3 runs 16 residues. The germline V gene encodes CDR1 LNHNV and CDR2 YYDKDF (reference sequence). CDR3 in DNA: TGTGCCACCAGCAGGGATGACAGGGCAACTAATGAAAAACTGTTTTTT. Translation gives CATSRDDRATNEKLFF.

The rearrangement joins TRBV6-5 to TRBJ1-5; 12 positions match TRBD1. CDR3 length: 15 amino acids. V was clipped by 7 bases and J by 7 bases; unmatched bases: 8. The germline gives CDR1 MNHEY, CDR2 SVGAGI. This CDR3 is CASKIGTGGIQPQHF. The CDR3 DNA reads as TGTGCCAGCAAGATAGGGACAGGGGGCATCCAGCCCCAGCATTTT.

The chain joins TRBV9 to TRBJ2-7; 10 bases are shared with TRBD2. Germline V gene data show CDR1 as SGDLS and CDR2 as YYNGEE. The CDR3 is 15 amino acids. V trimming: 3 bases; J trimming: 9 bases; junction bases outside the gene matches: 12. The CDR3 DNA follows: TGTGCCAGCAGCGCCAGACCGGGACTAGCGCTCCCGCAGTACTTC. Translated: CASSARPGLALPQYF.

This chain joins TRBV29-1 and TRBJ2-1, with TRBD2 matching over 10 bases. Germline-derived CDR1 and CDR2 are SQVTM and ANQGSEA. There are 18 residues in the CDR3. The ends lost 6 bases at V and 1 base at J; junction bases unmatched: 15. This CDR3 reads CSVRPQSGRADSYNEQFF. CDR3 bases: TGCAGCGTCCGCCCACAGAGCGGGAGGGCCGATTCCTACAATGAGCAGTTCTTC.

The V and J genes are TRBV6-6 and TRBJ2-7, with TRBD1 as a possible D gene (6 bases). V lost 0 bases and J lost 5, with 11 bases in between. Looked up from germline, CDR1 is MNHNY and CDR2 is SVGAGI (reference sequence). The CDR3 runs to 14 residues. Here the CDR3 DNA reads TGTGCCAGCAGTTACTCGGACAGTATCGACGAGCAGTACTTC. Residues: CASSYSDSIDEQYF.